This T cell receptor beta chain appears in the sequencing data of a study of a mutant IDH1 vaccine in newly diagnosed glioma. Study-level information: The initiation of vaccination occurred 4-6 weeks after radiotherapy alone, or with temozolomide cycles. The sex distribution of treated patients was about 62% male and around 38% female, with a mean age of around 43 years.

V was cut by 2 bases and J by 6 bases, with 22 bases left in between. CDR1 is MGHRA, CDR2 YSYEKL, per germline. The length of the CDR3 is 17 residues. A remark on this clone: Its cognate antigen is unknown.

Time point given: week 47, end of study. Topical imiquimod was applied with each vaccine dose, which held 300 ug of mutant IDH1 20-mer peptide. Sequenced by immunoSEQ multiplex PCR; TCRdb stores in-frame clones only, minus some. The sample lists approximately 50,000 clones; about 80% were seen once. The gene calls are TRBV4-1 and TRBJ2-5; D not resolved. The sequenced sample was PBMCs, obtained from a glioma patient whose treatment included an IDH1 peptide vaccine. The receptor was derived from a woman aged 40-49 years with glioma. Some clones in this sample may be carry-over from other donors' samples. The CDR3 DNA reads as TGCGCCAGCAGCCAATTGTCGGCGTTCGGGCCGTCTAAGACCCAGTACTTC. Its protein product is CASSQLSAFGPSKTQYF.